The 10 T cell receptor beta chains below all came from one sample that was sequenced in a study of technical replicates of blood from a handful of donors. Libraries were prepared by immunoSEQ multiplex PCR; TCRdb keeps only in-frame clonotypes and omits some of them. The table records approximately 87,000 clones, roughly 94% of them present only once. The specimen was T cells isolated from PBMCs. Every receptor here comes from a human donor in good health.

V is TRBV20-1 and J is TRBJ1-3; D unclear. V was shortened by 5 bases and J by 2 bases, with 4 bases between the two germline ends. Germline values: CDR1 DFQATT, CDR2 SNEGSKA (reference sequence). The CDR3 has 11 residues. The CDR3 reads CSAPAGNTIYF. The CDR3 DNA reads as TGCAGTGCTCCGGCTGGAAACACCATATATTTT.

CDR3 protein: CASRDRAGANVLTF. The CDR3 DNA reads as TGTGCCAGCCGGGACAGGGCTGGGGCCAACGTCCTGACTTTC. The J gene is TRBJ2-6, the V gene TRBV6-5, with 9 bases matching TRBD1. The CDR3 has 14 amino acids. Germline V gene data show CDR1 as MNHEY and CDR2 as SVGAGI. V trimming: 8 bases; J trimming: 2 bases; junction bases outside the gene matches: 1.

The chain couples TRBV10-1 to TRBJ2-4, with 8 bases matching TRBD1. This CDR3 has 15 amino acids. From germline, CDR1 is WNHNN and CDR2 SYGVQD (reference sequence). J was trimmed by 3 bases and V by 6 bases; bases with no gene match: 7. CDR3 residues: CASSLGQADKNIQYF. The DNA of the CDR3 is TGCGCCAGCAGCTTGGGACAGGCCGACAAAAACATTCAGTACTTC.

The chain couples TRBV7-8 to TRBJ1-6, with D maybe TRBD1 (5 bases). The V gene lost 3 bases and the J gene lost 4 bases, with 19 bases spanning the gap. Germline values: CDR1 SGHVS, CDR2 FQNEAQ. This CDR3 contains 18 residues. CDR3 protein: CASSFSGTQFPYNSPLHF. The CDR3 DNA reads TGTGCCAGCAGCTTTTCCGGGACTCAGTTCCCATATAATTCACCCCTCCACTTT.

This chain links TRBV5-1 with TRBJ1-1, with 9 bases that match TRBD1. This CDR3 is built from 17 residues. Germline loops: CDR1 SGHRS, CDR2 YFSETQ. The V gene end was trimmed by 0 bases and the J gene end by 3 bases; junction bases not matched to a gene: 9. CDR3 residues: CASSLVSGTGRHTEAFF. CDR3 coding DNA: TGCGCCAGCAGCTTGGTTTCTGGGACAGGGCGACACACTGAAGCTTTCTTT. Based on the CDR3 plus reference TRBV5-1 and TRBJ1-1, the full variable domain is KAGVTQTPRYLIKTRGQQVTLSCSPISGHRSVSWYQQTPGQGLQFLFEYFSETQRNKGNFPGRFSGRQFSNSRSEMNVSTLELGDSALYLCASSLVSGTGRHTEAFFGQGTRLTVV.

This rearrangement joins TRBV6-5 to TRBJ1-6; no firm D call. Germline values: CDR1 MNHEY, CDR2 SVGAGI. The CDR3 covers 13 residues. Deletions cut 7 bases from V and 7 bases from J, with 11 bases between. CDR3: CASTEEANSPLHF. DNA of the CDR3: TGTGCCAGCACCGAAGAGGCCAATTCACCCCTCCACTTT.

J is TRBJ2-1 and V is TRBV23-1; TRBD1 might be the D (5 bases). TRBV23-1 is noted as an ORF with a role that remains uncertain. This CDR3 has 14 amino acids. Trimming stripped 2 bases from V and 5 bases from J, with 10 bases between. The CDR3 here is CASSQGHPHNEQFF. In DNA, the CDR3 is TGCGCCAGCAGTCAAGGACACCCTCACAATGAGCAGTTCTTC.

V and J are TRBV27 and TRBJ1-1; tentatively, D is TRBD1 (5 bases). The CDR3 has 15 residues. V shed 1 base and J shed 0 bases, with 9 bases lying between them. The germline V gene encodes CDR1 MNHEY and CDR2 SMNVEV (reference sequence). The DNA of the CDR3 is TGTGCCAGCAGTTTATTTGGGGGGATGAACACTGAAGCTTTCTTT. This encodes CASSLFGGMNTEAFF.

The V call is TRBV5-6, the J call TRBJ1-6; D perhaps matches TRBD1 (5 bases). Germline CDR1 reads SGHDT; CDR2 reads YYEEEE. The CDR3 has 14 residues. Trimming pared 2 bases from V and 10 bases from J, leaving 13 bases between. CDR3 sequence reads: CASSFGRRGSPLHF. The CDR3 nucleotides read TGTGCCAGCAGCTTTGGGCGTAGGGGATCACCCCTCCACTTT.

This sequence joins TRBV6-1 and TRBJ2-2, with 9 bases matching TRBD2. CDR3 size: 16 residues. Germline lookup yields CDR1 MNHNS and CDR2 SASEGT. V was pared by 4 bases and J by 6 bases, with 9 bases of the junction left unmatched. The CDR3 here is CASSAHSGSGAGELFF. The CDR3 region has the DNA TGTGCCAGCAGTGCCCATAGCGGGAGTGGGGCCGGGGAGCTGTTTTTT.